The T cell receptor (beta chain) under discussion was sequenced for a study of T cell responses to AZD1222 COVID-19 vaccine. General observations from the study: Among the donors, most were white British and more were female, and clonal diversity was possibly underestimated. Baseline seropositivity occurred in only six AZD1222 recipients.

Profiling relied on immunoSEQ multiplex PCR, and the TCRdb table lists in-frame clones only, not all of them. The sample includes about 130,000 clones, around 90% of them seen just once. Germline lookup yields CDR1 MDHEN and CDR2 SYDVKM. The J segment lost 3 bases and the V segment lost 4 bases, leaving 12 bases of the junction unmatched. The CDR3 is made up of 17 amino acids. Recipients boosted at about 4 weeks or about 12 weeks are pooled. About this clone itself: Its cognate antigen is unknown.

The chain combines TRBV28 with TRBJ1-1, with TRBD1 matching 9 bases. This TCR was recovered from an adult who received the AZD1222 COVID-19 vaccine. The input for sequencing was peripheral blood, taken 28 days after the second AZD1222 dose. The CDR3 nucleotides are TGTGCCAGCAGTTCGTTTGGACAGGGGTCAGGGTACACTGAAGCTTTCTTT. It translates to CASSSFGQGSGYTEAFF. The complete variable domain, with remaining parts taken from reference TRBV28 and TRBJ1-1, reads DVKVTQSSRYLVKRTGEKVFLECVQDMDHENMFWYRQDPGLGLRLIYFSYDVKMKEKGDIPEGYSVSREKKERFSLILESASTNQTSMYLCASSSFGQGSGYTEAFFGQGTRLTVV.